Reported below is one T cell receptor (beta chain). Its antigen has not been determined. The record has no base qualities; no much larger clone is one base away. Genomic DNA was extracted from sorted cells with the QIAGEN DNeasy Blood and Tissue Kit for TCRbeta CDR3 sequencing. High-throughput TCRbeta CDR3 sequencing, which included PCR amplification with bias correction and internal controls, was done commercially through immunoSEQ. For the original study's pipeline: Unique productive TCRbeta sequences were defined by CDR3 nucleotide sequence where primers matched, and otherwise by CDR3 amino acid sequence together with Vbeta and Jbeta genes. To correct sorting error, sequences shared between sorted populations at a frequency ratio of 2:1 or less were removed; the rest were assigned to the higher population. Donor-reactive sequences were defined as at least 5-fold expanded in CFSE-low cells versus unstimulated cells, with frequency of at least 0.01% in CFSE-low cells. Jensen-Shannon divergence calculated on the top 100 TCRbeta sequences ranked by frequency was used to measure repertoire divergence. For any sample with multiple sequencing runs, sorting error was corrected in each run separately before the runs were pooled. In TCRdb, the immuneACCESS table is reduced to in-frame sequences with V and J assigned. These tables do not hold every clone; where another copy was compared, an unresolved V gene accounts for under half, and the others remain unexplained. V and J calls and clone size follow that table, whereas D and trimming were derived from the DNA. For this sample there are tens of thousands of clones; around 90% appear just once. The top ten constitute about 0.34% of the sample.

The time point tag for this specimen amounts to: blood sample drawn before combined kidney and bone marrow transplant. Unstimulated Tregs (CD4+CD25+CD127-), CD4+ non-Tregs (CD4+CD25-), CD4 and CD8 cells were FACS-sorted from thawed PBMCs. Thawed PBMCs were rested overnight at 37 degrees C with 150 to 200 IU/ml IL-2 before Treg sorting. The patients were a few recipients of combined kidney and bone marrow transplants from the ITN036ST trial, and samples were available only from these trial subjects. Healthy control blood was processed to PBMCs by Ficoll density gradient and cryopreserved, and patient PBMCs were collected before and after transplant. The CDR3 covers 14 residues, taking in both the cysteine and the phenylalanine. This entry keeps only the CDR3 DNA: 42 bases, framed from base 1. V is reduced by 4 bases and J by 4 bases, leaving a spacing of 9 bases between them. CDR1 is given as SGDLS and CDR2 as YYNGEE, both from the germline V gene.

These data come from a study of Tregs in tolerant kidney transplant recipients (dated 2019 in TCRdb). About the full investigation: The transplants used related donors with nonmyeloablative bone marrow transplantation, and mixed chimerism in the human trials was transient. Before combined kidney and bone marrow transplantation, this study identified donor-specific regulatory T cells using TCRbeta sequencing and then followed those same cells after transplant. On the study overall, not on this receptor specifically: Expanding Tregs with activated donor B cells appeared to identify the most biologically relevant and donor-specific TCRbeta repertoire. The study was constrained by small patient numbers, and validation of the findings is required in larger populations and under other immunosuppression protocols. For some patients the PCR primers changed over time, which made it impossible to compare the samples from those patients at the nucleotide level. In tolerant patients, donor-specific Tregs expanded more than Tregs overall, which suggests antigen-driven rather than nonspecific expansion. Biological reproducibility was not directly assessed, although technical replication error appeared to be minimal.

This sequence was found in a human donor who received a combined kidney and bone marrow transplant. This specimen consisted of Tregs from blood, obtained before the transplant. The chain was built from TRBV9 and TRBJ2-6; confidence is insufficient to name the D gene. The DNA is TGTGCCAGCAGCCCGGCTCTGGGGGCCAACGTCCTGACTTTC. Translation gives CASSPALGANVLTF.